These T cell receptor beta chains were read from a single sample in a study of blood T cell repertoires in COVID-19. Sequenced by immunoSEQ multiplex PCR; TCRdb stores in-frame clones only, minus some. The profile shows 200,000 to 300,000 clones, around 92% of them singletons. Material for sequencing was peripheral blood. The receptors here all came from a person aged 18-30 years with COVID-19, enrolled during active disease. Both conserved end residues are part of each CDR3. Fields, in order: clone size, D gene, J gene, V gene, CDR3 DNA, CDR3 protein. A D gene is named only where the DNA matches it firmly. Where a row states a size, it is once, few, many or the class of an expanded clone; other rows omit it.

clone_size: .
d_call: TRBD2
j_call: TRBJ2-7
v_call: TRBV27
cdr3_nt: TGTGCCAGCAGTTTATCCCTTACTAGCGACTACGAGCAGTACTTC
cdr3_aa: CASSLSLTSDYEQYF

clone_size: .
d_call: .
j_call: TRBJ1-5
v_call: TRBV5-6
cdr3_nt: TGTGCCAGCAGTTTCAGAGGGAGCAATCAGCCCCAGCATTTT
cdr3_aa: CASSFRGSNQPQHF

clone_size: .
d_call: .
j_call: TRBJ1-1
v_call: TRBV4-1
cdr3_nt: TGCGCCAGCAGCCAAGATCGGGGGGGAACTGAAGCTTTCTTT
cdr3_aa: CASSQDRGGTEAFF

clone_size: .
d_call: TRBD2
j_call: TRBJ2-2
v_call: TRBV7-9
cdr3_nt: TGTGCCAGCAGCTTTACTAGCGGATACACCGGGGAGCTGTTTTTT
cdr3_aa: CASSFTSGYTGELFF

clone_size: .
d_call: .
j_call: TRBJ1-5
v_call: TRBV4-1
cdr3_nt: TGCGCCAGCAGCCAAGGGCAGGGATCGAATCAGCCCCAGCATTTT
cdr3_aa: CASSQGQGSNQPQHF

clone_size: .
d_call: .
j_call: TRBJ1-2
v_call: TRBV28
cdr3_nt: TGTGCCAGCAGTTTCGTCGACAGCTATGGCTACACCTTC
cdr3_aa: CASSFVDSYGYTF

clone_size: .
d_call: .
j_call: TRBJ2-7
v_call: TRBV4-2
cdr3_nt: TGTGCCAGCAGCCCCCATGGAGAGCGTCAGCAGTACTTC
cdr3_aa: CASSPHGERQQYF

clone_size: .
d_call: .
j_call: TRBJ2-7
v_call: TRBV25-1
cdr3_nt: TGTGCCAGCAGTGGTGTCAGGGGAGCCTACGAGCAGTACTTC
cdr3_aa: CASSGVRGAYEQYF

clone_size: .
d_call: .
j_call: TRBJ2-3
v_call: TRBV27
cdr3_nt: TGTGCCAGCAGTGAAGGGGCCCCTAGAACAGATACGCAGTATTTT
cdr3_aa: CASSEGAPRTDTQYF

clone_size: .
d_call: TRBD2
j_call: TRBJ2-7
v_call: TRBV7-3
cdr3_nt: TGTGCCAGCAGTTGGATACTAGCGGGAGGGCCCTCCTACGAGCAGTACTTC
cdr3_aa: CASSWILAGGPSYEQYF

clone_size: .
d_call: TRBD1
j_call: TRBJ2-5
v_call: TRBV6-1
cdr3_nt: TGTGCCAGCAGTGAAGAACTAGACAGGGGACGGGAGACCCAGTACTTC
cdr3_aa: CASSEELDRGRETQYF

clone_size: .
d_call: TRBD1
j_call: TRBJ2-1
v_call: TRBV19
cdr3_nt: TGTGCCAGTAGTATAGTGGGACAGAGTTACAATGAGCAGTTCTTC
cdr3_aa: CASSIVGQSYNEQFF

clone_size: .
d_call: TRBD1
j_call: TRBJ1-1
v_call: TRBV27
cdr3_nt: TGTGCCAGCAGACGGACAGGGTACACTGAAGCTTTCTTT
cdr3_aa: CASRRTGYTEAFF

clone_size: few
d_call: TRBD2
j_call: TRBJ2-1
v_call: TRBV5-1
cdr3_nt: TGCGCCAGCAGCCGGGGGGAGGCTAACAATGAGCAGTTCTTC
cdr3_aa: CASSRGEANNEQFF